The sequence of this TCR beta chain was determined in a study of blood T cells in healthy people across ages. In germline, CDR1 is SGDLS, CDR2 YYNGEE. CDR3 size: 14 residues. With 5 bases removed from V and 1 base from J, the gap between germline ends came to 12 bases. A second 7 to 11 cycle PCR used barcoded and J-beta primers. TCRdb re-called the 5' RACE reads through MiXCR, storing one row per CDR3 protein. The sample contains roughly 1 million distinct CDR3 sequences, under 30% of which appear only once. This clonotype was observed at least ten times. This sample was shared with a second study, whose subject was T cells of mothers and their children.

The specimen sequenced was blood. The chain links TRBV9 to TRBJ2-5; the D gene is possibly TRBD2 (5 bases). This TCR derives from a girl aged 2 to 10 in good health. CDR3 nucleotide sequence: TGTGCCAGCAGTGTTGGCGGAGGCCAAGAGACCCAGTACTTC. Protein product: CASSVGGGQETQYF.